This TCR beta chain is from a study of shared clonotypes between healthy human individuals. Study observations and caveats: Larger estimated richness was generally recorded for naive subsets relative to memory subsets. Clonotypes that were shared across four donors made up around 5% of naive CD4 clonotypes. Only blood underwent sampling, and tissue repertoires likely differ. Represented genetic and exposure-history diversity was restricted by having few donors.

The CDR3 loop spans 14 amino acids. Unmatched junction bases numbered 10, after V lost 8 bases and J lost 5 bases. Germline lookup yields CDR1 ENHRY and CDR2 SYGVKD. TCRdb keeps only in-frame clones here, not all; method: immunoSEQ multiplex PCR. The sample has millions of clones, 85% to 95% seen once. This clone was counted only a few times. The antigen is not known. The chain joins TRBV10-3 to TRBJ2-7, with TRBD1 matching 9 bases. This TCR was recovered from a man aged 18 to 29 in good health. Some clones in this sample may be carry-over from other donors' samples. The specimen was naive CD4+ T cells from PBMCs. As for subset: CD45RA+ positively selected. The CDR3 DNA reads TGTGCCATCGCGCCGGGACAGGGTAGGAACGAGCAGTACTTC. Translation: CAIAPGQGRNEQYF.